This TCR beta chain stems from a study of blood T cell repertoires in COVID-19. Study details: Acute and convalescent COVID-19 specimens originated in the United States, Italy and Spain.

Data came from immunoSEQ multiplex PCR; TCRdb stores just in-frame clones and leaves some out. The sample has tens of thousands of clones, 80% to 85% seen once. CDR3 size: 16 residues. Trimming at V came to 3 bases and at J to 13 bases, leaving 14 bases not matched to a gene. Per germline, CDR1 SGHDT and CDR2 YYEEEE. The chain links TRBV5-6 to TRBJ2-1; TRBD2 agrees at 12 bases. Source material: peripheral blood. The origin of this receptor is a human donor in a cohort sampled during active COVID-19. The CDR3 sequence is CASSSPLAGGRGYQFF. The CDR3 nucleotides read TGTGCCAGCAGCTCACCACTAGCGGGGGGTCGTGGTTACCAGTTCTTC.